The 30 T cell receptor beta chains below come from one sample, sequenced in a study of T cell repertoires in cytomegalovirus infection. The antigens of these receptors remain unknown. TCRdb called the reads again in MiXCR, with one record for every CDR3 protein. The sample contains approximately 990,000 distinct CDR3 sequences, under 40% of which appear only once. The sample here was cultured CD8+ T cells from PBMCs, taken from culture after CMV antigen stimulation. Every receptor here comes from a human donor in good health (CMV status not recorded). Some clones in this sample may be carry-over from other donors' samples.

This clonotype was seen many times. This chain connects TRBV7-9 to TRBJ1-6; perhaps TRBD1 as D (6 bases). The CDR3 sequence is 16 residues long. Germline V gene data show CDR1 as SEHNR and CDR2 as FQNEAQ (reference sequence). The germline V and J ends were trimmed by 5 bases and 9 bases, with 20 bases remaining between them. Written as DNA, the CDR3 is TGTGCCAGCAGCGCAACAGGGTATAATCCCCCTTCACCCCTCCACTTT. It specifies CASSATGYNPPSPLHF.

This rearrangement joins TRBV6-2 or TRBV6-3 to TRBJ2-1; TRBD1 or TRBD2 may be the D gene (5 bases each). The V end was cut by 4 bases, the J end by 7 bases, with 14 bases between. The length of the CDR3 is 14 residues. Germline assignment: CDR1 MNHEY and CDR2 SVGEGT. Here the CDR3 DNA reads TGTGCCAGCAGTTCGTACGTGGGGGAGAATGAGCAGTTCTTC. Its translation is CASSSYVGENEQFF.

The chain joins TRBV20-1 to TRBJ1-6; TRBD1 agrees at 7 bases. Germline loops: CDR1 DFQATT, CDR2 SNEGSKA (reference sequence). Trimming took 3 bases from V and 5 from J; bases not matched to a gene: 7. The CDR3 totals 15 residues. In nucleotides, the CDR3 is TGCAGTGCTAGGGTTGTCGACAGGGATAATTCACCCCTCCACTTT. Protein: CSARVVDRDNSPLHF.

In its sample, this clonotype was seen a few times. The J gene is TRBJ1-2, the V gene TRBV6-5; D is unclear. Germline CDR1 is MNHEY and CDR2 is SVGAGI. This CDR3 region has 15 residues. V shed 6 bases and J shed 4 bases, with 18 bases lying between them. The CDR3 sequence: CASREYRDPFYGYTF. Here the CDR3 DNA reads TGTGCCAGCAGGGAATACCGGGATCCTTTCTATGGCTACACCTTC.

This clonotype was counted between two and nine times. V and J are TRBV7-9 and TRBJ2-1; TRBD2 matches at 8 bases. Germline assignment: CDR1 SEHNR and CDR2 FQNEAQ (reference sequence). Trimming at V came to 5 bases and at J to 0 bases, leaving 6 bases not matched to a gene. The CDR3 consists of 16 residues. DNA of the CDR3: TGTGCCAGCAGCCCACGGGGGGGTCTCTCCTACAATGAGCAGTTCTTC. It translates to CASSPRGGLSYNEQFF.

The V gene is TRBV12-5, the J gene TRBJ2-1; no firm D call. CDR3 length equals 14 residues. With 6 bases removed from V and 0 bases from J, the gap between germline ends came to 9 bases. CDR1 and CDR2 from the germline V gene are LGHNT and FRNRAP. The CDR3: CASGLSSSYNEQFF. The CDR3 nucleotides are TGTGCTAGTGGCTTGAGTTCCTCCTACAATGAGCAGTTCTTC.

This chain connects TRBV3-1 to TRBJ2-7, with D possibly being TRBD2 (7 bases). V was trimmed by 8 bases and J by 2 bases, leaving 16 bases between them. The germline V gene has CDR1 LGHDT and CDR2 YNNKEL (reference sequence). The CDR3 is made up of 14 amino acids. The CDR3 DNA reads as TGTGCCAGCGTTGGAGGGGGGGCCCCCTACGAGCAGTACGTC. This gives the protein CASVGGGAPYEQYV.

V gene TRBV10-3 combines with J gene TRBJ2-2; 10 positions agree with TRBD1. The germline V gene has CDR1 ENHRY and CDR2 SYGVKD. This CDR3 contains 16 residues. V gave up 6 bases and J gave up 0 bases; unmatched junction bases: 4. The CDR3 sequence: CAIRPGQGPNTGELFF. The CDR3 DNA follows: TGTGCCATCAGGCCGGGACAGGGGCCGAACACCGGGGAGCTGTTTTTT.

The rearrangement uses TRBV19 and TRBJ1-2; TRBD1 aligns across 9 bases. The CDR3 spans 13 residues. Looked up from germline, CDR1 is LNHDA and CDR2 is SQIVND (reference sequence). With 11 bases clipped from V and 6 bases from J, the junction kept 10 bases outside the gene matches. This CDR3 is CAAKDRGADGYTF. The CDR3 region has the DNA TGTGCCGCAAAGGACAGGGGAGCCGATGGCTACACCTTC.

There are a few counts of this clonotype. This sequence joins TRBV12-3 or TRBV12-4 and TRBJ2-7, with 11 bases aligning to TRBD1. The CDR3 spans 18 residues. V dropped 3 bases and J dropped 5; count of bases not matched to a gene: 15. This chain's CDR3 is CASSFRTRTGGYRHEQYV. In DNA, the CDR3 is TGTGCCAGCAGTTTCCGGACTAGGACAGGGGGCTATCGGCACGAGCAGTACGTC.

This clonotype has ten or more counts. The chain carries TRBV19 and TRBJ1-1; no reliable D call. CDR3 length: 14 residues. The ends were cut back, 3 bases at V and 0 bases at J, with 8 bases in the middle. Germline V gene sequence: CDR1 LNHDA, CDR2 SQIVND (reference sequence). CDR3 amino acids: CASSISGMNTEAFF. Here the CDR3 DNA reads TGTGCCAGTAGTATCTCTGGAATGAACACTGAAGCTTTCTTT.

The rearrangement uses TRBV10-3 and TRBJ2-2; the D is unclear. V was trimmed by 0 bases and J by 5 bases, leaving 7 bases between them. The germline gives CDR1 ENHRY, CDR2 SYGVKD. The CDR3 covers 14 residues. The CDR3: CAISESVTTGELFF. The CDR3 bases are TGTGCCATCAGTGAGTCAGTAACTACCGGGGAGCTGTTTTTT.

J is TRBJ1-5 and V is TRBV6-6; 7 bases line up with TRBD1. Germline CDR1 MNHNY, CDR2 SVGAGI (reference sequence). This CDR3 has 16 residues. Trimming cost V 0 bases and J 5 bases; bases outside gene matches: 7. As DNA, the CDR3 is TGTGCCAGCAGTTACTCGGGAGGGGGCGAGGATCAGCCCCAGCATTTT. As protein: CASSYSGGGEDQPQHF.

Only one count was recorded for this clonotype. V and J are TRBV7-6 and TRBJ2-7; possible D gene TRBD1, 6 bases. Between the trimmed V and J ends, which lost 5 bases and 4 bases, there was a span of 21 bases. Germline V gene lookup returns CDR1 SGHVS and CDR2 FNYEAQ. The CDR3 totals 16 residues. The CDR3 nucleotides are TGTGCCAGCAGCCCGGATGGGGGCCTGTTCTCGTACGAGCAGTACGTC. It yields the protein CASSPDGGLFSYEQYV.

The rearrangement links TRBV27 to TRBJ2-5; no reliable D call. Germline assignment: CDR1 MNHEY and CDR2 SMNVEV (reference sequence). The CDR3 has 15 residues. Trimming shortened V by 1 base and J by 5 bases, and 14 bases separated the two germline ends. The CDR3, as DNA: TGTGCCAGCAGTTTATTGGGGTCAGGATTCGAGACCCAGTACTTC. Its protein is CASSLLGSGFETQYF.

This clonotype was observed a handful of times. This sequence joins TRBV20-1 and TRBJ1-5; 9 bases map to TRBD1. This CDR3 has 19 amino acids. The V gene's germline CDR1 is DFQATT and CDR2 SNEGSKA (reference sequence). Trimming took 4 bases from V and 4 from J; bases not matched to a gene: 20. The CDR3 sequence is CSATRKVFDRGRRNQPQHF. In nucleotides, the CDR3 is TGCAGTGCTACCCGAAAAGTTTTTGACAGGGGGAGGAGGAATCAGCCCCAGCATTTT.

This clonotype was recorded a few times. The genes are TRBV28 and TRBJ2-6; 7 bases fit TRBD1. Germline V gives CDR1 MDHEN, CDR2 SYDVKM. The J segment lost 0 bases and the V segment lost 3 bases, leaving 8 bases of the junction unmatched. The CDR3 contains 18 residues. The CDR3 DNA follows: TGTGCCAGCAGTTTGGAGGACAGGCACTTCTCTGGGGCCAACGTCCTGACTTTC. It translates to CASSLEDRHFSGANVLTF.

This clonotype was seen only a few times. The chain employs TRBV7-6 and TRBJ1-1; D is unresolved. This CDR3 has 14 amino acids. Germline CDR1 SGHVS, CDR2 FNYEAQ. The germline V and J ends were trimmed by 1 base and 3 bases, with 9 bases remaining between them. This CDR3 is CASSLGGSDTEAFF. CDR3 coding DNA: TGTGCCAGCAGCTTAGGCGGGTCGGACACTGAAGCTTTCTTT. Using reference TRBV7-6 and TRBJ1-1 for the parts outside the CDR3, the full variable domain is GAGVSQSPRYKVTKRGQDVALRCDPISGHVSLYWYRQALGQGPEFLTYFNYEAQQDKSGLPNDRFSAERPEGSISTLTIQRTEQRDSAMYRCASSLGGSDTEAFFGQGTRLTVV.

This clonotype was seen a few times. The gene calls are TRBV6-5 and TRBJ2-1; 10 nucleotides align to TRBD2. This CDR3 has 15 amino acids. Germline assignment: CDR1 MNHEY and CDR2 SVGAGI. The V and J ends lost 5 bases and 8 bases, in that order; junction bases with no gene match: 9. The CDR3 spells CASSTPGLAADEQFF. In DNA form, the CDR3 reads TGTGCCAGCAGTACCCCAGGACTAGCGGCGGATGAGCAGTTCTTC.

The CDR3 sequence: CASSQDRISGNTIYF. The CDR3 DNA reads as TGTGCCAGCAGCCAAGACCGGATATCTGGAAACACCATATATTTT. The J gene is TRBJ1-3, the V gene TRBV3-1; D is unclear. This CDR3 region has 15 residues. Trimming pared 0 bases from V and 1 base from J, leaving 7 bases between. Per germline, CDR1 LGHDT and CDR2 YNNKEL (reference sequence).

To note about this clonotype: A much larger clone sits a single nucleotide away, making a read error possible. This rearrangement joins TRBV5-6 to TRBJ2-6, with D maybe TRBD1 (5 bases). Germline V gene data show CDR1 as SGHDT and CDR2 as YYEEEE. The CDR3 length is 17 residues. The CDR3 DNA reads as TGTGCCGGCAGCTGGGTTAGTAGGGGCTCTGGGGCCAACGTCCTGACTTTC. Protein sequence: CAGSWVSRGSGANVLTF.

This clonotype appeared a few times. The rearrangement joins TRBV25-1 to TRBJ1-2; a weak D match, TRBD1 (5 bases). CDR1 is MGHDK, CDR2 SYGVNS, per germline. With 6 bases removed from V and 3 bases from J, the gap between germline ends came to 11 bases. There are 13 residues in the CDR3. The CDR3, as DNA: TGTGCCAGCAGCCACATGGGGGACTATGGCTACACCTTC. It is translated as CASSHMGDYGYTF.

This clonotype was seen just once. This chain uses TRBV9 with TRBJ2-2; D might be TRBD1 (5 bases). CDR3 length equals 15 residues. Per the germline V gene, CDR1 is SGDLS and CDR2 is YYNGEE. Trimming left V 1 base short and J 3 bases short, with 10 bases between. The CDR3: CASSVRGWDTGELFF. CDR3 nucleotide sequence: TGTGCCAGCAGCGTAAGGGGCTGGGACACCGGGGAGCTGTTTTTT.

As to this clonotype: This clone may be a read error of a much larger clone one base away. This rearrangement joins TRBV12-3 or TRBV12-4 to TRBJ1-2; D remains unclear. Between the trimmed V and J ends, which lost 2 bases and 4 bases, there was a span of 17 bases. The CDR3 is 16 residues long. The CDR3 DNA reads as TGTGCCAGCAGTTTATTTCTCCAGGTGATGGGCTATGGCTACACCTTC. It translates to CASSLFLQVMGYGYTF.

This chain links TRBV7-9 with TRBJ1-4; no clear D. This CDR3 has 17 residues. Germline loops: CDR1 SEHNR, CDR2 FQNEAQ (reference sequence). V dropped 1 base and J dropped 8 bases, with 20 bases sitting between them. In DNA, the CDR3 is TGTGCCAGCAGCTTAGGCAAAGTTTTGGATCAGAGCGAAAAACTGTTTTTT. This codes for CASSLGKVLDQSEKLFF.

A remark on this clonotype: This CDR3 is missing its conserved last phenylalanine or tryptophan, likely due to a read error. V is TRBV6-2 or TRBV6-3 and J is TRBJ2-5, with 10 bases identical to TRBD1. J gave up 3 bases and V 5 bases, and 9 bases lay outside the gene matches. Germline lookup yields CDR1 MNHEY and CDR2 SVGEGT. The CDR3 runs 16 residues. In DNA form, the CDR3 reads TGTGCCAGCAGTCCAACGGGACAGGGGCTGGAAGAGACCCAGTACTAC. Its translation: CASSPTGQGLEETQYY.

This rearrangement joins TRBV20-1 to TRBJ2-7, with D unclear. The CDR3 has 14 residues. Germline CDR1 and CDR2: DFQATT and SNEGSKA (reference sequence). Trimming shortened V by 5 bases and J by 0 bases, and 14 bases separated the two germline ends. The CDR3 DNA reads TGCAGTGCTCAGAAAGACACCGACTCCTACGAGCAGTACTTC. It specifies CSAQKDTDSYEQYF.

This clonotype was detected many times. CDR3: CASSETSRRYGYTF. The CDR3 DNA sequence: TGTGCCAGCAGTGAAACCTCAAGAAGATATGGCTACACCTTC. V gene TRBV6-1 combines with J gene TRBJ1-2, with D unresolved. Germline CDR1 reads MNHNS; CDR2 reads SASEGT. Trimming took 2 bases from V and 5 from J, leaving 12 bases between them. The CDR3 totals 14 residues.

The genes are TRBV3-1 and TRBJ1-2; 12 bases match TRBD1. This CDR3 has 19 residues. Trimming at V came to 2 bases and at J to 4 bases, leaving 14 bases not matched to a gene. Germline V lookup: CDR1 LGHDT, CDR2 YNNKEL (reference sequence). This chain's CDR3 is CASSQNPGQGALGLYGYTF. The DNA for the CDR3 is TGTGCCAGCAGCCAAAATCCGGGACAGGGGGCCTTAGGCCTCTATGGCTACACCTTC.

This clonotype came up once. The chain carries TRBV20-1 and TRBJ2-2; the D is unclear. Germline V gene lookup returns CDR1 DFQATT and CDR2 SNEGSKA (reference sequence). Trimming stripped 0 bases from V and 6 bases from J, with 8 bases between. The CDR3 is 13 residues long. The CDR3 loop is CSAREVVAGELFF. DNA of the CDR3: TGCAGTGCTAGAGAGGTCGTGGCCGGGGAGCTGTTTTTT.